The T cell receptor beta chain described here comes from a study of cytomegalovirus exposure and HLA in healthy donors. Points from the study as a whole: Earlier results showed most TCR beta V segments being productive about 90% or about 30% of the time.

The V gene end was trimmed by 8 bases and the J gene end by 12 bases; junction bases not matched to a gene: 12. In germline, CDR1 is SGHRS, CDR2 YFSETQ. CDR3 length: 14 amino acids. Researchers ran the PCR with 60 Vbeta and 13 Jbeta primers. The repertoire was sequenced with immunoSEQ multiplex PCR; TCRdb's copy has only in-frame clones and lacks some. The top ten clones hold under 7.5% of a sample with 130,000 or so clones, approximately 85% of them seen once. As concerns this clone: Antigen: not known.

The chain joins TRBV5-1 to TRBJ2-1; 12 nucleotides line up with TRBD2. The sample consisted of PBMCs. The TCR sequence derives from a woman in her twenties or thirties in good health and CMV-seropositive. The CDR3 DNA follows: TGCGCCAGTACCCGGGTGGGGACTAGCGGGTGGCAGTTCTTC. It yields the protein CASTRVGTSGWQFF.